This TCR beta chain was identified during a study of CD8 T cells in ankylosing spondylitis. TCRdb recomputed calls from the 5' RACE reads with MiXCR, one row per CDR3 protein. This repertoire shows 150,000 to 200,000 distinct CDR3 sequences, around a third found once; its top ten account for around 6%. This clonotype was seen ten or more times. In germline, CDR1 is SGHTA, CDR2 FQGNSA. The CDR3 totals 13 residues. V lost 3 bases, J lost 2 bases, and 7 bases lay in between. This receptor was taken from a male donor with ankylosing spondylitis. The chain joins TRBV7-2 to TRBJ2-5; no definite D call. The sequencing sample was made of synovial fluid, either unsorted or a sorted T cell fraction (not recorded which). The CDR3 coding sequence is TGTGCCAGCAGCTTTCTCCCTCAAGAGACCCAGTACTTC. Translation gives CASSFLPQETQYF.